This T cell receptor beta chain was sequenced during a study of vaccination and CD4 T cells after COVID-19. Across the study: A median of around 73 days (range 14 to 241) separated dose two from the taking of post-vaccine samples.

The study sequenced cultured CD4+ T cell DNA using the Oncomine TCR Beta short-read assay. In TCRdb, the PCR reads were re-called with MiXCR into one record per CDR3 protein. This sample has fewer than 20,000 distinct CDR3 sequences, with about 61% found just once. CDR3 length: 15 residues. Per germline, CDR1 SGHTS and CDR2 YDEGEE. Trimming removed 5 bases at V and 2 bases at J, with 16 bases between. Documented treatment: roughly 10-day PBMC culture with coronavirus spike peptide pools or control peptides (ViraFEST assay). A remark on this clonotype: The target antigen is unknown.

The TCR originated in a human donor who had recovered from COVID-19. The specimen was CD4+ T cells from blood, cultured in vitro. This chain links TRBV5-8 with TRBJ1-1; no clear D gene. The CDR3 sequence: CASRYFPGPNTEAFF. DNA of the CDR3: TGTGCCAGCAGGTACTTTCCCGGGCCAAACACTGAAGCTTTCTTT.